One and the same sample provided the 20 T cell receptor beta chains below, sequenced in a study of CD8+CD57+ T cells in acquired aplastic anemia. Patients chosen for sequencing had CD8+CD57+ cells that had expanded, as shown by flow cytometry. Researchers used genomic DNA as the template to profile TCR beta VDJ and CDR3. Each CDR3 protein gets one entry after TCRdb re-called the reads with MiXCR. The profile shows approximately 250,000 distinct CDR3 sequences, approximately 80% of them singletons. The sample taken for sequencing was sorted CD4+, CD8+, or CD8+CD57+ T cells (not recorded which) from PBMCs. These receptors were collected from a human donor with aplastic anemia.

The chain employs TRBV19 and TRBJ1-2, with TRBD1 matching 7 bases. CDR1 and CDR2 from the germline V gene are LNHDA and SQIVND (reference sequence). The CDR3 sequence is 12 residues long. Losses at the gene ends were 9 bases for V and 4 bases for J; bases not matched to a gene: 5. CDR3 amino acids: CASGDSLYGYTF. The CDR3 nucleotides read TGTGCCAGCGGGGACAGCCTCTATGGCTACACCTTC.

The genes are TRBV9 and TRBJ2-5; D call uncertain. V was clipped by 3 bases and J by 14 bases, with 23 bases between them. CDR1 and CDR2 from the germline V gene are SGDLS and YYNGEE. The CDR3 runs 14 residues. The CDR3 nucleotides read TGTGCCAGCAGCGCCCGTAGTACCGAGGAGCTGCTTTACTTC. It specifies CASSARSTEELLYF.

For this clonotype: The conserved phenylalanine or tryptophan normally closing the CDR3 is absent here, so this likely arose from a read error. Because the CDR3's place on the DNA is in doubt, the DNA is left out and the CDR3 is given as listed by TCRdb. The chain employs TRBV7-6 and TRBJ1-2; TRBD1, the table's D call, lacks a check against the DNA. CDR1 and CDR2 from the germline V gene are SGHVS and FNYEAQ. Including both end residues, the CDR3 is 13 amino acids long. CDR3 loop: CASSLDRVPSGAN.

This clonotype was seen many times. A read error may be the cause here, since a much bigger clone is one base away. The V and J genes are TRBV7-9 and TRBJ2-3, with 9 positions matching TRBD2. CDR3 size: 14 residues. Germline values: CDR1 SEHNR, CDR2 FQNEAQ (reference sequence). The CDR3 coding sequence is TGTGCCAGCAGCTTAGAAAGAAGCGGGGGGAGCGATGAGTTT. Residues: CASSLERSGGSDEF.

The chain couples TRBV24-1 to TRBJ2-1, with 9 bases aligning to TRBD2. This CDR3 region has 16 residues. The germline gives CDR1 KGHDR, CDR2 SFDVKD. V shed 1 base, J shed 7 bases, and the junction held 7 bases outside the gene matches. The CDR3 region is CATSDFLAGKGNEQFF. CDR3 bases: TGTGCCACCAGTGATTTCCTAGCGGGGAAAGGGAATGAGCAGTTCTTC.

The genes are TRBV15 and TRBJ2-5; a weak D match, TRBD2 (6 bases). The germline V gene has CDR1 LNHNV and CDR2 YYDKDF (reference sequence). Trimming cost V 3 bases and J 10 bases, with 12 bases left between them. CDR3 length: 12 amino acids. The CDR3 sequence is CATSRVPGGQYF. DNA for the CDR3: TGTGCCACCAGCAGGGTTCCCGGGGGCCAGTACTTC.

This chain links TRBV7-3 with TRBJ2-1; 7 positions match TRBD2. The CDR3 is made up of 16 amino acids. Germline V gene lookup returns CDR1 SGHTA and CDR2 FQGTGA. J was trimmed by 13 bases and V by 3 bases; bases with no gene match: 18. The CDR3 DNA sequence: TGTGCCAGCAGCTTTCCGGGAGGCGCCGATACGCAGTATCAGTTCTTC. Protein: CASSFPGGADTQYQFF.

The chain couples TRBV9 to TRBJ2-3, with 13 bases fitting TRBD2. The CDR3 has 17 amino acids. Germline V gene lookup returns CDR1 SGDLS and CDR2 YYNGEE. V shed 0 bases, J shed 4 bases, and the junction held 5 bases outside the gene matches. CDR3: CASSVGTSGRRADTQYF. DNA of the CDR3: TGTGCCAGCAGCGTAGGGACTAGCGGGAGACGGGCAGATACGCAGTATTTT.

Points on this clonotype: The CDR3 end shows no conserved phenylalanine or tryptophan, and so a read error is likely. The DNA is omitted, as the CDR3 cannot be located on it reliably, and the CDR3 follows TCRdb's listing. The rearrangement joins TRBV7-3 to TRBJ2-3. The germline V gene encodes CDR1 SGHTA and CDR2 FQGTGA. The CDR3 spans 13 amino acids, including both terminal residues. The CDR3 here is CASSIGGGEIDSQ.

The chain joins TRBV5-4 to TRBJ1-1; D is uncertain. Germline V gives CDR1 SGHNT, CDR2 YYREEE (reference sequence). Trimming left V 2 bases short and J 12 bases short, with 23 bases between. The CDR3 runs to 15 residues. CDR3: CASSFTSGAYNEPFF. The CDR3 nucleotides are TGTGCCAGCAGCTTTACTAGCGGAGCCTACAATGAGCCTTTCTTT.

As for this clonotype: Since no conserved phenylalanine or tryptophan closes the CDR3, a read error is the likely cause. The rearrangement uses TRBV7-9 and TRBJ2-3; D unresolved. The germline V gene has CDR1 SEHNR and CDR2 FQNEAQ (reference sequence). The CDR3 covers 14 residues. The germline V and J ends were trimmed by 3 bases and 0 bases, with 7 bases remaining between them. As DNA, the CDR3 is TGTGCCAGCAGCTTGAGCCAGAGCACAGATACGCAGTATTTG. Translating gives CASSLSQSTDTQYL.

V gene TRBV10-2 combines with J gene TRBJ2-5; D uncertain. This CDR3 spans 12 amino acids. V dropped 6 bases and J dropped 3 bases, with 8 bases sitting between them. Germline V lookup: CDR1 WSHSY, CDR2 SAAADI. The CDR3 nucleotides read TGCGCCAGCAGACAAAGCAAAGAGACCCAGTACTTC. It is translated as CASRQSKETQYF.

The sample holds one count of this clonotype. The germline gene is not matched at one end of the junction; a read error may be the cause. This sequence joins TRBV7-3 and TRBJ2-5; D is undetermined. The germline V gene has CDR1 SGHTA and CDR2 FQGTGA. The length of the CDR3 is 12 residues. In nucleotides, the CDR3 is TGTGCCAGCAGCTCAGTGGCAGAGACCCAGAACTTC. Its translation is CASSSVAETQNF. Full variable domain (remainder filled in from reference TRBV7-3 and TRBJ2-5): GAGVSQTPSNKVTEKGKYVELRCDPISGHTALYWYRQSLGQGPEFLIYFQGTGAADDSGLPNDRFFAVRPEGSVSTLKIQRTERGDSAVYLCASSSVAETQNFGPGTRLLVL.

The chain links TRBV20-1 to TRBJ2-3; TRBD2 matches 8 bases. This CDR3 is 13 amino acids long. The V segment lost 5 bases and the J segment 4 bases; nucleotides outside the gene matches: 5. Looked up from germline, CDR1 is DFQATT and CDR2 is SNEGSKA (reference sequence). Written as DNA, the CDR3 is TGCAGTGCTTCCGCGGGAGGCTCAGATACGCAGTATTTT. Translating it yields CSASAGGSDTQYF.

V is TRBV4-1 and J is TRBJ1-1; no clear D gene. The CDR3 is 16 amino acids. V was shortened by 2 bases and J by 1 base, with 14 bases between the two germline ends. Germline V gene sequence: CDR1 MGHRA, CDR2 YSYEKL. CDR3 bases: TGCGCCAGCAGCCAAACTGCAGAGTTCTGGAACACTGAAGCTTTCTTT. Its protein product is CASSQTAEFWNTEAFF.

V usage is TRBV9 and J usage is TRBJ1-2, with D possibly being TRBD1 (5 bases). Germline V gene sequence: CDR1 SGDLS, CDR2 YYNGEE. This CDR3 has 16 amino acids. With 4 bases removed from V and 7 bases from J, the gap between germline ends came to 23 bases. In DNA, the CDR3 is TGTGCCAGCAGCTTGGGGTCGGACACGCTCGGTTTTGGCTACACCTTC. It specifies CASSLGSDTLGFGYTF.

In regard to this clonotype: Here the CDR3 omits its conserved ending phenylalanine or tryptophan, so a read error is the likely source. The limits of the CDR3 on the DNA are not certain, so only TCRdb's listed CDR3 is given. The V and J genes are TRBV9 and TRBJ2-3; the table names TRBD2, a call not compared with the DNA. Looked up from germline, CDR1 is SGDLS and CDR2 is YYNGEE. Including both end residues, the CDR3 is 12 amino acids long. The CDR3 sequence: CASSVGWARVNT.

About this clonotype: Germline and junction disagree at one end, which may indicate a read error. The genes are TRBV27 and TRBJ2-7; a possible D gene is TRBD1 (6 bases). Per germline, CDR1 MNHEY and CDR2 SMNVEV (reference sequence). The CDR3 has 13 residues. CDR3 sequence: CASRQGPSRELYF. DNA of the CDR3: TGTGCCAGCAGACAGGGACCCTCACGAGAGCTGTACTTC.

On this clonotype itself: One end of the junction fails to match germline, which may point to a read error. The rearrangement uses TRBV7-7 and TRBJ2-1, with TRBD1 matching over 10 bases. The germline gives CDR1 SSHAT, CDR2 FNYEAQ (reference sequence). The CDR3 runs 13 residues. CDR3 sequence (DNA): TGTGCTAGCAGTTGGGACAGGGGTCCCGGGGAGCTGTTC. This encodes CASSWDRGPGELF.

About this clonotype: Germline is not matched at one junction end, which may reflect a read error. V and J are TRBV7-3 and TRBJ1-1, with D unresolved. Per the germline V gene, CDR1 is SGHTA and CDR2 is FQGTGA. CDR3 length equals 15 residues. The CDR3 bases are TGTGCCAGCAGCTTTCAAATAAGCGGGAAGACCGAAGATTTCTTT. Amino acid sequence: CASSFQISGKTEDFF.